The T cell receptor (beta chain) under discussion was sequenced for a study of blood T cell repertoires in COVID-19. Across the study: PBMCs, B-cell-depleted T cells, or T cells were the source of the cDNA or gDNA that made up the material.

This clone was seen a single time. Germline V lookup: CDR1 SGHAT, CDR2 FQDESV (reference sequence). The J segment lost 9 bases and the V segment lost 5 bases, leaving 5 bases of the junction unmatched. CDR3 length: 12 amino acids. In the original workflow: From reference gene primer amplification, estimates of nucleated cell counts were derived. The table came from immunoSEQ multiplex PCR; TCRdb's copy has only in-frame clones and leaves some out. That table is the source of V, J and clone size, and D and trimming were worked out from the DNA. Found here are fewer than 350,000 clones, 81% of them singletons; the top ten hold 2.5% to 3.5%.

The sample taken for sequencing was peripheral blood. This sequence was found in a woman aged 55-70 years with active or convalescent COVID-19. The chain uses TRBV11-1 and TRBJ2-3; TRBD1 aligns across 7 bases. CDR3 region: CASSQTGDTQYF. In nucleotides, the CDR3 is TGTGCCAGCAGCCAAACAGGGGACACGCAGTATTTT.